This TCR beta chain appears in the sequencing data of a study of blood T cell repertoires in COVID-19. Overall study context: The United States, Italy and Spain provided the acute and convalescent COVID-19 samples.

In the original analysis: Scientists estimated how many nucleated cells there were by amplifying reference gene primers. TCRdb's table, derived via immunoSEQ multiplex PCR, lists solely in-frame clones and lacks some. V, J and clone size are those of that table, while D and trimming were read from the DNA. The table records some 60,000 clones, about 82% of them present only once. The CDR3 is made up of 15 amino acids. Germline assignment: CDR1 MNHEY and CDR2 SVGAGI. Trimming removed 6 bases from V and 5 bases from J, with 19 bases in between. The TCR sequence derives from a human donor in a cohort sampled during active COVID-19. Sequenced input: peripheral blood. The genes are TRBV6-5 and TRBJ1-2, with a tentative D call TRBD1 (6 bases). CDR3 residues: CASRAGTSKGYGYTF. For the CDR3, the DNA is TGTGCCAGCAGGGCCGGGACATCAAAAGGGTATGGCTACACCTTC.